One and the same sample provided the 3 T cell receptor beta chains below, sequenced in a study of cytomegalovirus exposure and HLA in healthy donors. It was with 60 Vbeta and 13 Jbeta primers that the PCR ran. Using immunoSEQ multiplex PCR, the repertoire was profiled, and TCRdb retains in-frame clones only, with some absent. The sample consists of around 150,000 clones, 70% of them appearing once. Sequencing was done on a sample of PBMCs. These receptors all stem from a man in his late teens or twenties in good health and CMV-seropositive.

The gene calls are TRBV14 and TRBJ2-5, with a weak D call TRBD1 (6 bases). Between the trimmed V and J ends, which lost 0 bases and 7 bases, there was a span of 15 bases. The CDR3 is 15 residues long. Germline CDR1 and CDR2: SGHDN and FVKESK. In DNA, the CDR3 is TGTGCCAGCAGCCAAGATGTCGCGGAAGGGGGGACCCAGTACTTC. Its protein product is CASSQDVAEGGTQYF. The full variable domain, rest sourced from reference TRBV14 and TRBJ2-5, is EAGVTQFPSHSVIEKGQTVTLRCDPISGHDNLYWYRRVMGKEIKFLLHFVKESKQDESGMPNNRFLAERTGGTYSTLKVQPAELEDSGVYFCASSQDVAEGGTQYFGPGTRLLVL.

CDR3 nucleotide sequence: TGTGCCAGCAGTGGAGCTCAGGGGGTTGAAAAACTGTTTTTT. This encodes CASSGAQGVEKLFF. This chain connects TRBV6-6 to TRBJ1-4; 7 bases agree with TRBD1. V dropped 5 bases and J dropped 7; count of bases not matched to a gene: 7. This CDR3 contains 14 residues. The V gene's germline CDR1 is MNHNY and CDR2 SVGAGI (reference sequence).

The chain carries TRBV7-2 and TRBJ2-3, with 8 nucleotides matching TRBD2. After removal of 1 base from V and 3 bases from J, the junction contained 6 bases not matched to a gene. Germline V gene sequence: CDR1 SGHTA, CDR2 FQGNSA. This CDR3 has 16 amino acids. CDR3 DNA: TGTGCCAGCAGCTTAGGAGTAACGGGGGGGACAGATACGCAGTATTTT. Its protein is CASSLGVTGGTDTQYF.